These 22 T cell receptor beta chains were all obtained from the same sample, sequenced in a study of cytomegalovirus exposure and HLA in healthy donors. Primers for the PCR totalled 60 Vbeta and 13 Jbeta. Clones were read by immunoSEQ multiplex PCR, and TCRdb kept only the in-frame ones, dropping some. The sample gives 120,000 to 150,000 clones, approximately 9% of which show up once; about 2% is in the top ten. The sequencing sample was made of PBMCs. These receptors all stem from a male donor in good health and CMV-seronegative.

This clone was counted a few times. This chain connects TRBV9 to TRBJ1-5, with 8 bases identical to TRBD1. V dropped 4 bases and J dropped 8; count of bases not matched to a gene: 8. CDR1 SGDLS and CDR2 YYNGEE come from the germline V gene. The CDR3 contains 14 residues. CDR3 amino acids: CASSLGQGEEPQHF. The CDR3 DNA follows: TGTGCCAGCAGCCTTGGACAGGGTGAAGAGCCCCAGCATTTT.

V gene TRBV6-6 combines with J gene TRBJ1-1; D is uncertain. V shed 2 bases and J shed 2 bases, with 6 bases lying between them. The V gene's germline CDR1 is MNHNY and CDR2 SVGAGI (reference sequence). This CDR3 comprises 13 residues. The chain's CDR3 is CASSYESNTEAFF. The CDR3 DNA sequence: TGTGCCAGCAGTTACGAGTCTAACACTGAAGCTTTCTTT.

The table lists this clone with a few counts. The chain carries TRBV4-3 and TRBJ1-1; TRBD1 is a possible D gene (5 bases). Deletions cut 0 bases from V and 1 base from J, with 6 bases between. The germline V gene has CDR1 LGHNA and CDR2 YSLEER. The CDR3 consists of 14 residues. CDR3 amino acids: CASSQDQGNTEAFF. CDR3 in DNA: TGCGCCAGCAGCCAAGACCAGGGGAACACTGAAGCTTTCTTT.

This clone has just a few counts. V gene TRBV7-6 combines with J gene TRBJ2-7; maybe TRBD1 (6 bases). V lost 2 bases to trimming and J lost 0 bases, with 14 bases between them. Germline V gene sequence: CDR1 SGHVS, CDR2 FNYEAQ. The CDR3 extends over 16 amino acids. The CDR3 reads CASSLYRDKSSYEQYF. In DNA, the CDR3 is TGTGCCAGCAGCTTATACCGGGACAAGTCCTCCTACGAGCAGTACTTC.

CDR3 in DNA: TGCGCCAGCAGCCGGACAGGGGAGGTGGAAAAACTGTTTTTT. Translating gives CASSRTGEVEKLFF. The chain has TRBV5-1 and TRBJ1-4; 9 nucleotides match TRBD1. The CDR3 consists of 14 residues. CDR1 SGHRS and CDR2 YFSETQ come from the germline V gene. V shed 4 bases and J 8 bases; nucleotides not matched to a gene: 6.

This clone came up a few times. The CDR3 sequence: CASSLGGLAEQFF. CDR3 DNA: TGTGCCAGCAGTTTAGGGGGCCTGGCAGAGCAGTTCTTC. The chain couples TRBV27 to TRBJ2-1, with D possibly TRBD1 on 6 matching bases. CDR3 length: 13 amino acids. From germline, CDR1 is MNHEY and CDR2 SMNVEV (reference sequence). The V end lost 2 bases, the J end lost 10 bases, and 12 bases lay between the germline ends.

CDR3 sequence: CSVVGDSSDGELFF. As DNA, the CDR3 is TGCAGCGTTGTTGGAGACAGCTCCGACGGGGAGCTGTTTTTT. The chain is built from TRBV29-1 and TRBJ2-2, with a tentative D call TRBD1 (5 bases). V lost 4 bases and J lost 7, with 16 bases in between. The CDR3 extends over 14 amino acids. CDR1 and CDR2 (germline): SQVTM, ANQGSEA.

V is TRBV10-3 and J is TRBJ1-2; 12 positions match TRBD1. The CDR3 has 18 amino acids. The germline V gene encodes CDR1 ENHRY and CDR2 SYGVKD. The junction had 12 bases not matched to a gene; V was cut back by 4 bases and J by 3 bases. In DNA form, the CDR3 reads TGTGCCATCAGTGTGCAACCGGGACAGGGGGCCGGTGACTATGGCTACACCTTC. Translation gives CAISVQPGQGAGDYGYTF.

This clone was detected a few times. The chain joins TRBV9 to TRBJ2-7, with 7 bases fitting TRBD1. Germline V gene sequence: CDR1 SGDLS, CDR2 YYNGEE. The CDR3 extends over 17 amino acids. After removal of 0 bases from V and 1 base from J, the junction contained 10 bases not matched to a gene. CDR3 coding DNA: TGTGCCAGCAGCGTAGGGTCCGAGACAGGGATTTCCTACGAGCAGTACTTC. Translation: CASSVGSETGISYEQYF.

Note on this clone: This same CDR3 is encoded by further DNA sequences in the sample. V is TRBV4-1 and J is TRBJ1-2; D is unresolved. Germline V gene lookup returns CDR1 MGHRA and CDR2 YSYEKL. The CDR3 is 13 amino acids. Trimming stripped 1 base from V and 4 bases from J, with 7 bases between. The chain's CDR3 is CASSQAGGYGYTF. The CDR3 region has the DNA TGCGCCAGCAGCCAAGCTGGAGGCTATGGCTACACCTTC.

This clone has just a few counts. This chain links TRBV4-3 with TRBJ1-1; D gene ambiguous. The germline V gene has CDR1 LGHNA and CDR2 YSLEER. There are 13 residues in the CDR3. Trimming pared 1 base from V and 4 bases from J, leaving 7 bases between. The chain's CDR3 is CASSQVTGTEAFF. CDR3 sequence (DNA): TGCGCCAGCAGCCAAGTCACGGGCACTGAAGCTTTCTTT.

The chain joins TRBV15 to TRBJ2-3; D is perhaps TRBD2 (6 bases). V was pared by 5 bases and J by 4 bases, with 19 bases between. CDR1 and CDR2 (germline): LNHNV, YYDKDF (reference sequence). The CDR3 sequence is 16 residues long. The CDR3 spells CATSGPGRGTPDTQYF. The CDR3 coding sequence is TGTGCCACCAGCGGACCGGGACGGGGGACCCCAGATACGCAGTATTTT.

This clone came up a few times. This chain connects TRBV29-1 to TRBJ1-2; D remains ambiguous. CDR1 SQVTM and CDR2 ANQGSEA come from the germline V gene. The CDR3 is 14 residues long. V lost 3 bases and J 0 bases, leaving 11 bases between the germline ends. The CDR3 spells CSVETGSSNYGYTF. The CDR3 DNA is TGCAGCGTTGAGACGGGGAGTTCTAACTATGGCTACACCTTC.

This clone was seen only a few times. This sequence joins TRBV6-1 and TRBJ1-2; 7 nucleotides match TRBD1. The junction had 6 bases not matched to a gene; V was cut back by 3 bases and J by 8 bases. Germline assignment: CDR1 MNHNS and CDR2 SASEGT. The CDR3 is made up of 13 amino acids. CDR3 sequence reads: CASSEGTEDGYTF. CDR3 nucleotide sequence: TGTGCCAGCAGTGAGGGGACAGAAGACGGCTACACCTTC.

V usage is TRBV4-3 and J usage is TRBJ2-3, with 9 bases aligning to TRBD2. CDR1 and CDR2 from the germline V gene are LGHNA and YSLEER. This CDR3 region has 16 residues. V dropped 2 bases and J dropped 1; count of bases not matched to a gene: 4. The CDR3 here is CASSQRRLAGTDTQYF. Written as DNA, the CDR3 is TGCGCCAGCAGCCAAAGACGACTAGCGGGCACAGATACGCAGTATTTT.

The J gene is TRBJ2-7, the V gene TRBV5-6, with TRBD1 matching 8 bases. There are 15 residues in the CDR3. CDR1 is SGHDT and CDR2 is YYEEEE in the germline V gene. Unmatched junction bases numbered 11, after V lost 4 bases and J lost 5 bases. The CDR3 DNA sequence: TGTGCCAGCAGCCATCAGACAGGGGTCTACGACGAGCAGTACTTC. Translation gives CASSHQTGVYDEQYF.

This clone turned up a few times. J is TRBJ1-1 and V is TRBV27, with TRBD1 as a possible D gene (6 bases). The V gene's germline CDR1 is MNHEY and CDR2 SMNVEV (reference sequence). Trimming pared 5 bases from V and 7 bases from J, leaving 14 bases between. This CDR3 comprises 13 residues. DNA for the CDR3: TGTGCCAGCAGTCCTCAGGGGTCGGGTGAAGCTTTCTTT. This encodes CASSPQGSGEAFF.

The chain combines TRBV7-3 with TRBJ1-1; TRBD1 matches 7 bases. J gave up 1 base and V 5 bases, and 4 bases lay outside the gene matches. This CDR3 comprises 14 residues. CDR1 is SGHTA and CDR2 is FQGTGA in the germline V gene. CDR3 loop: CASSAGGRNTEAFF. The CDR3, as DNA: TGTGCCAGCAGCGCAGGGGGGAGGAACACTGAAGCTTTCTTT.

This clone was counted between two and nine times. In DNA, the CDR3 is TGTGCCAGCAGCCCACGACAGGTATGGGACACTGAAGCTTTCTTT. Amino acid sequence: CASSPRQVWDTEAFF. This chain uses TRBV7-2 with TRBJ1-1, with D maybe TRBD1 (6 bases). Germline V gene data show CDR1 as SGHTA and CDR2 as FQGNSA. The CDR3 length is 15 residues. The germline V and J ends were trimmed by 5 bases and 3 bases, with 16 bases remaining between them.

The gene calls are TRBV2 and TRBJ2-1; 7 bases are shared with TRBD1. This CDR3 region has 13 residues. CDR1 is SNHLY and CDR2 is FYNNEI in the germline V gene. The V and J ends lost 0 bases and 13 bases, in that order; junction bases with no gene match: 6. CDR3 amino acids: CASSEADGTVQFF. The DNA for the CDR3 is TGTGCCAGCAGTGAAGCGGACGGGACAGTCCAGTTCTTC.

This clone came up a few times. The CDR3 DNA is TGTGCCAGCAGCCAAAACGCGGGACAGGGGGATGAAAAACTGTTTTTT. It encodes CASSQNAGQGDEKLFF. The rearrangement joins TRBV7-6 to TRBJ1-4; 11 nucleotides line up with TRBD1. From germline, CDR1 is SGHVS and CDR2 FNYEAQ. The CDR3 covers 16 residues. V trimming: 5 bases; J trimming: 6 bases; junction bases outside the gene matches: 8.

This clone has only one observation. The chain joins TRBV28 to TRBJ2-3; D call uncertain. CDR1 is MDHEN and CDR2 is SYDVKM in the germline V gene. CDR3 length: 15 residues. V gave up 5 bases and J gave up 1 base, with 13 bases separating them. CDR3 protein: CASSLQIGGTDTQYF. CDR3 bases: TGTGCCAGCAGTCTCCAAATCGGAGGCACAGATACGCAGTATTTT.